The 19 T cell receptor beta chains presented below share a single source sample, sequenced in a study of neurological immune-mediated disorders. MiXCR, run by TCRdb on the 5' RACE reads, gives a single entry per CDR3 protein. The table includes 50,000 to 80,000 distinct CDR3 sequences, 3.4% detected once. Material: PBMCs. The receptors were sampled from a man between 40 and 49 years old with multiple sclerosis.

In its sample, this clonotype was seen many times. V and J are TRBV6-5 and TRBJ1-1; D unclear. Trimming took 5 bases from V and 5 from J, leaving 12 bases between them. The CDR3 extends over 13 amino acids. Germline V gene data show CDR1 as MNHEY and CDR2 as SVGAGI. This CDR3 is CASSPPMGTEAFF. The CDR3, as DNA: TGTGCCAGCAGTCCCCCCATGGGGACTGAAGCTTTCTTT.

This clonotype came up many times. V and J are TRBV5-1 and TRBJ1-4; perhaps TRBD1 as D (5 bases). Germline CDR1 and CDR2: SGHRS and YFSETQ. V gave up 1 base and J gave up 6 bases, with 16 bases separating them. The CDR3 runs 16 residues. CDR3 in DNA: TGCGCCAGCAGCTTGACTGGGGGGAAATGGGATGAAAAACTGTTTTTT. Translated, it gives CASSLTGGKWDEKLFF.

This clonotype was recorded at least ten times. The chain is built from TRBV6-5 and TRBJ1-3; 8 bases fit TRBD1. The J segment lost 0 bases and the V segment lost 4 bases, leaving 11 bases of the junction unmatched. Germline loops: CDR1 MNHEY, CDR2 SVGAGI. The CDR3 spans 18 residues. This CDR3 reads CASSSPPGTGLSGNTIYF. The DNA for the CDR3 is TGTGCCAGCAGTTCCCCACCCGGGACAGGCCTCTCTGGAAACACCATATATTTT.

This clonotype was counted many times. The chain carries TRBV6-5 and TRBJ1-1; no reliable D call. Germline V gene sequence: CDR1 MNHEY, CDR2 SVGAGI. With 2 bases removed from V and 6 bases from J, the gap between germline ends came to 10 bases. CDR3 length: 13 residues. CDR3 nucleotide sequence: TGTGCCAGCAGTTACAATCGGGAAGCTGAAGCTTTCTTT. Translated: CASSYNREAEAFF.

This clonotype was recorded at least ten times. The J gene is TRBJ2-7, the V gene TRBV12-3 or TRBV12-4, with D unresolved. Trimming pared 3 bases from V and 5 bases from J, leaving 5 bases between. The CDR3 sequence is 11 residues long. The CDR3 DNA is TGTGCCAGCAGTTTCCTGAACGAGCAGTACTTC. Its protein is CASSFLNEQYF.

This clonotype was seen many times. The chain has TRBV29-1 and TRBJ1-3; 8 bases agree with TRBD1. Germline V gene lookup returns CDR1 SQVTM and CDR2 ANQGSEA. The CDR3 loop spans 15 amino acids. The junction had 7 bases not matched to a gene; V was cut back by 6 bases and J by 0 bases. The CDR3 bases are TGCAGCGTGGTCGGACAGGGTGTCTCTGGAAACACCATATATTTT. Translation gives CSVVGQGVSGNTIYF.

This clonotype was observed at least ten times. The J gene is TRBJ2-7, the V gene TRBV18; D is possibly TRBD1 (5 bases). V was shortened by 9 bases and J by 1 base, with 13 bases between the two germline ends. Germline V gene sequence: CDR1 KGHSH, CDR2 LQKENI. The CDR3 covers 13 residues. The CDR3 DNA is TGTGCCAGTTCTCCGCAGGGTTCCTACGAGCAGTACTTC. Translating gives CASSPQGSYEQYF. Combining the CDR3 with reference TRBV18 and TRBJ2-7 gives the whole variable domain NAGVMQNPRHLVRRRGQEARLRCSPMKGHSHVYWYRQLPEEGLKFMVYLQKENIIDESGMPKERFSAEFPKEGPSILRIQQVVRGDSAAYFCASSPQGSYEQYFGPGTRLTVT.

There are many counts of this clonotype. The chain recombines TRBV7-9 with TRBJ2-2; 9 nucleotides agree with TRBD2. Germline V gene data show CDR1 as SEHNR and CDR2 as FQNEAQ (reference sequence). The V and J ends lost 5 bases and 4 bases, in that order; junction bases with no gene match: 8. The CDR3 spans 16 residues. CDR3 amino acids: CASSTWTSDATGELFF. Written as DNA, the CDR3 is TGTGCCAGCAGCACCTGGACTAGCGATGCCACCGGGGAGCTGTTTTTT. The variable domain in full, completed from reference TRBV7-9 and TRBJ2-2, reads DTGVSQNPRHKITKRGQNVTFRCDPISEHNRLYWYRQTLGQGPEFLTYFQNEAQLEKSRLLSDRFSAERPKGSFSTLEIQRTEQGDSAMYLCASSTWTSDATGELFFGEGSRLTVL.

This clonotype occurred many times. V and J are TRBV25-1 and TRBJ1-6; D might be TRBD1 (5 bases). This CDR3 comprises 15 residues. Germline V gene data show CDR1 as MGHDK and CDR2 as SYGVNS. Trimming cost V 0 bases and J 9 bases, with 12 bases left between them. The CDR3: CASSEYQGSGSPLHF. DNA for the CDR3: TGTGCCAGCAGTGAATATCAGGGAAGTGGTTCACCCCTCCACTTT.

The V gene is TRBV6-1, the J gene TRBJ2-1; D unclear. There are 14 residues in the CDR3. V was clipped by 7 bases and J by 4 bases, with 14 bases between them. Germline V gene data show CDR1 as MNHNS and CDR2 as SASEGT. This CDR3 reads CASIPSGKYNEQFF. The CDR3 nucleotides read TGTGCCAGCATCCCCTCAGGAAAATACAATGAGCAGTTCTTC.

Many counts were recorded for this clonotype. The V and J genes are TRBV20-1 and TRBJ1-1; D is ambiguous. This CDR3 has 13 amino acids. Deletions cut 5 bases from V and 2 bases from J, with 12 bases between. Germline values: CDR1 DFQATT, CDR2 SNEGSKA (reference sequence). CDR3 in DNA: TGCAGTGCTGTACTTGGGTTCAACACTGAAGCTTTCTTT. Protein: CSAVLGFNTEAFF.

This clonotype was observed at least ten times. J is TRBJ1-5 and V is TRBV20-1; D unresolved. The V end lost 3 bases, the J end lost 5 bases, and 11 bases lay between the germline ends. The CDR3 extends over 13 amino acids. Germline values: CDR1 DFQATT, CDR2 SNEGSKA (reference sequence). CDR3 sequence reads: CSASRAGDQPQHF. In DNA form, the CDR3 reads TGCAGTGCTAGTAGGGCGGGTGATCAGCCCCAGCATTTT.

Ten or more counts support this clonotype. The chain couples TRBV20-1 to TRBJ2-7, with D hard to call. V was clipped by 0 bases and J by 9 bases, with 9 bases between them. The germline V gene encodes CDR1 DFQATT and CDR2 SNEGSKA (reference sequence). The length of the CDR3 is 11 residues. The CDR3 loop reads CSARDPPVQYF. The CDR3 coding sequence is TGCAGTGCTAGAGATCCTCCCGTGCAGTACTTC.

In this sample, this clonotype turned up many times. The chain combines TRBV2 with TRBJ2-3; 8 nucleotides line up with TRBD1. With 3 bases clipped from V and 9 bases from J, the junction kept 5 bases outside the gene matches. Germline CDR1 reads SNHLY; CDR2 reads FYNNEI. The CDR3 runs 13 residues. CDR3 in DNA: TGTGCCAGCAGTGACCCAGGGGGCGTAACGCAGTATTTT. It specifies CASSDPGGVTQYF. The full variable domain, completed using reference TRBV2 and TRBJ2-3, is EPEVTQTPSHQVTQMGQEVILRCVPISNHLYFYWYRQILGQKVEFLVSFYNNEISEKSEIFDDQFSVERPDGSNFTLKIRSTKLEDSAMYFCASSDPGGVTQYFGPGTRLTVL.

This clonotype showed up many times. The rearrangement joins TRBV5-5 to TRBJ2-1; TRBD1 matches at 8 bases. CDR3 length: 14 residues. Looked up from germline, CDR1 is SGHKS and CDR2 is YYEKEE (reference sequence). Unmatched junction bases numbered 6, after V lost 8 bases and J lost 2 bases. CDR3 sequence (DNA): TGTGCCAGTAGGACAGGGTCCACCTACAATGAGCAGTTCTTC. It specifies CASRTGSTYNEQFF.

This clonotype has ten or more counts. The J gene is TRBJ2-2, the V gene TRBV28, with 8 bases fitting TRBD1. CDR1 and CDR2 from the germline V gene are MDHEN and SYDVKM. CDR3 length equals 14 residues. J gave up 4 bases and V 5 bases, and 3 bases lay outside the gene matches. CDR3 DNA: TGTGCCAGCAGTCAAACAGGGGGCACCGGGGAGCTGTTTTTT. It is translated as CASSQTGGTGELFF.

This clonotype was observed many times. The chain is built from TRBV12-3 or TRBV12-4 and TRBJ2-3, with TRBD2 matching 10 bases. CDR3 length: 15 residues. J was trimmed by 1 base and V by 5 bases; bases with no gene match: 3. CDR3 DNA: TGTGCCAGCAGTCCCGGACTAGCGGGCACAGATACGCAGTATTTT. It translates to CASSPGLAGTDTQYF.

Many counts were recorded for this clonotype. V and J are TRBV3-1 and TRBJ2-2; no definite D call. The CDR3 has 13 amino acids. Germline V CDR1 and CDR2: LGHDT, YNNKEL (reference sequence). V lost 3 bases and J lost 4, with 6 bases in between. The CDR3 coding sequence is TGTGCCAGCAGCCATGACTCCACCGGGGAGCTGTTTTTT. This encodes CASSHDSTGELFF.

Ten or more counts support this clonotype. The J gene is TRBJ2-2, the V gene TRBV2, with unresolved D. CDR1 SNHLY and CDR2 FYNNEI come from the germline V gene. This CDR3 has 14 residues. Trimming took off 10 bases at V and 1 base at J, with 13 bases between the two ends. CDR3 amino acids: CATRITENTGELFF. The CDR3 DNA follows: TGTGCCACTAGAATCACCGAGAACACCGGGGAGCTGTTTTTT.